This TCR beta chain was observed in a study of blood T cell repertoires in COVID-19. Study information: Spain, Italy and the United States supplied samples that represented acute and convalescent COVID-19.

The V gene lost 7 bases and the J gene lost 1 base, with 9 bases spanning the gap. This CDR3 has 12 residues. Per the germline V gene, CDR1 is SQVTM and CDR2 is ANQGSEA. A few counts support this clone. Original methodology: Amplification of reference gene primers provided the estimated nucleated cell counts. Assay used: immunoSEQ multiplex PCR; TCRdb lists only in-frame clones, some missing. That table furnishes V, J and clone size, whereas the DNA furnished D and trimming. The sample lists over 90,000 clones; roughly 76% were seen once. This sequence was found in a man aged 80 or over with COVID-19, enrolled during active disease. The rearrangement links TRBV29-1 to TRBJ2-3; TRBD2 might be the D (5 bases). The sequencing input was peripheral blood. The CDR3 region has the DNA TGCAGCGCCGACGGGGGCACAGATACGCAGTATTTT. Translating it yields CSADGGTDTQYF.